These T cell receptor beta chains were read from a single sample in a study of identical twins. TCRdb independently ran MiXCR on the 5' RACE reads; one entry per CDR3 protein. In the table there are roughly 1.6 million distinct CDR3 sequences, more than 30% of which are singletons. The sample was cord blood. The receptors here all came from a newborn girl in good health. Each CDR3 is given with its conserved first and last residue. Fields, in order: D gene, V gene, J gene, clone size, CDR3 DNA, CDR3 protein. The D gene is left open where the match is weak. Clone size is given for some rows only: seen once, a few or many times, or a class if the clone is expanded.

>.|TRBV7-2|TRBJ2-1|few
TGTGCCAGCAGCTTAGGACTAGGGCCCCTCGGTGAGCAGTTCTTC
CASSLGLGPLGEQFF
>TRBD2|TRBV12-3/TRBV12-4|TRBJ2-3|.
TGTGCCAGCAGTTCCCGGACTAGCGGGAGAGAGAATACGCAGTATTTT
CASSSRTSGRENTQYF
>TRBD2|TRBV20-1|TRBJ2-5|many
TGCAGTGCTCCTCATTCCACTAGCGGGGTCCAAGAGACCCAGTACTTC
CSAPHSTSGVQETQYF
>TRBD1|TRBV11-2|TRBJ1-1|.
TGTGCCAGCAGCCAAATCCTAGGGGGCCTGAACACTGAAGCTTTCTTT
CASSQILGGLNTEAFF
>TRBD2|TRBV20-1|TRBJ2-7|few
TGCAGCGGGACTAGCGTTTCCCACGAGCAGTACTTC
CSGTSVSHEQYF
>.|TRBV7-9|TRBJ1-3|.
TGTGCCAGCAGCTTTTGGGGGATGAACACCATATATTTT
CASSFWGMNTIYF
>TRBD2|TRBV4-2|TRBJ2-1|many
TGTGCCAGCGGCCGACTAGCCGTCTCCTACAATGAGCAGTTCTTC
CASGRLAVSYNEQFF
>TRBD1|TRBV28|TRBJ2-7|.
TGTGCCAGCAGTTGGGGGTCCGGGACAGGCGAGCAGTACTTC
CASSWGSGTGEQYF
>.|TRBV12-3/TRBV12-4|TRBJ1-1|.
TGTGCCAGCAGTTTACTTGGGGAGAACACTGAAGCTTTCTTT
CASSLLGENTEAFF
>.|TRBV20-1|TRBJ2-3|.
TGCAGTGCTAGACTGGGGAGCAGGACAGATACGCAGTATTTT
CSARLGSRTDTQYF
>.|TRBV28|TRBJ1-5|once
TGTGCCAGCAGTTTATACAAGAGTGTCCTTAGATACAATCAGCCCCAGCATTTT
CASSLYKSVLRYNQPQHF
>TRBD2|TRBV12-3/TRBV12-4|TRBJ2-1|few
TGTGCCAGCAGCCGGACTAGCGGGAGGATCCACAATGAGCAGTTCTTC
CASSRTSGRIHNEQFF
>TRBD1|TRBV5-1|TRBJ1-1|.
TGCGCCAGCAGCTACACCCCGACAGGGACCGGCACTGAAGCTTTCTTT
CASSYTPTGTGTEAFF
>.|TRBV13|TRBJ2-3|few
TGTGCCAGCAGCCCACGTCCCCATGCCACAGATACGCAGTATTTT
CASSPRPHATDTQYF
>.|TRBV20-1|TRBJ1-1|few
TGCAGTGCCAACCCACCGAACACTGAAGCTTTCTTT
CSANPPNTEAFF
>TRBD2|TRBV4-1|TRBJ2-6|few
TGCGCCAGCAGCCAAGTAGGACTAGCGGTCTCTGGGGCCAACGTCCTGACTTTC
CASSQVGLAVSGANVLTF
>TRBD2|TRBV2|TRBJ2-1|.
TGTGCCAGCAGTGGGAGGGGACTAGGTGGGTACAATGAGCAGTTCTTC
CASSGRGLGGYNEQFF
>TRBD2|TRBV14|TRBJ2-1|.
TGTGCCAGCAGCCAGAGACGGACTAGCGGTTACAATGAGCAGTTCTTC
CASSQRRTSGYNEQFF
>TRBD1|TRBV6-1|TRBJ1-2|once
TGTGCCAGCAGTGGTCAGACAGGGGATAGAGGCTACACCTTC
CASSGQTGDRGYTF
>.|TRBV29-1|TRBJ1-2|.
TGCAGCGTTGATGGGAGTCCTAACTATGGCTACACCTTC
CSVDGSPNYGYTF
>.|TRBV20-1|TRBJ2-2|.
TGCAGTGCTAGAGTCGGCACCGGGGAGCTGTTTTTT
CSARVGTGELFF
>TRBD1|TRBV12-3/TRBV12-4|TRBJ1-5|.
TGTGCCAGCAGTCGGGACAGGACGTATCAGCCCCAGCATTTT
CASSRDRTYQPQHF
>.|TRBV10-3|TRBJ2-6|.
TGTGCCATCAACGCAAGGTCTGGGGCCAACGTCCTGACTTTC
CAINARSGANVLTF
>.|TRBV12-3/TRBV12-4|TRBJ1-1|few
TGTGCCAGCAGTTTACTCTCGAACACTGAAGCTTTCTTT
CASSLLSNTEAFF
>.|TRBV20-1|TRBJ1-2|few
TGCAGTGCTAGAGATTCTTGGCGCGGTGGCTACACCTTC
CSARDSWRGGYTF
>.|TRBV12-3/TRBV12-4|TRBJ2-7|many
TGTGCCAGCAGTCTCCCCGGGGAGGAGCAGTACTTC
CASSLPGEEQYF
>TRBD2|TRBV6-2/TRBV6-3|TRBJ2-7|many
TGTGCCAGCAGTTACCTGGGGAGGGGTTACGAGCAGTACTTC
CASSYLGRGYEQYF
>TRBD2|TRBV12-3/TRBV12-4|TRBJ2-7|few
TGTGCCAGCAGTTTAACTCTAGCGGGCGGTGCGTTTACCTACAAGCAGTACTTC
CASSLTLAGGAFTYKQYF
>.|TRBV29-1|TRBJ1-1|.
TGCAGCGGAGCCCATGGAGACACTGAAGCTTTCTTT
CSGAHGDTEAFF
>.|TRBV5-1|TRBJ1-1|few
TGCGCCAGCAGGAGGGGGGACATGAACACTGAAGCTTTCTTT
CASRRGDMNTEAFF
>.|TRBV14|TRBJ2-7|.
TGTGCCAGCAGCGCCCACACGGCCTACGAGCAGTACTTC
CASSAHTAYEQYF
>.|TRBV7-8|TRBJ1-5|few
TGTGCCAGCAGCTTAAACGTACGGCCCCAGCATTTT
CASSLNVRPQHF
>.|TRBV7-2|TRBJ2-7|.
TGTGCCAGCAGCTCCTACAGTTACGGGCAGTACTTC
CASSSYSYGQYF
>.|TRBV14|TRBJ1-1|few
TGTGCCAGCAACAGATTTCCGAACACTGAAGCTTTCTTT
CASNRFPNTEAFF
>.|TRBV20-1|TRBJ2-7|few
TGCAGTGCTAGACGTCTCAGGAGATTCGACGAGCAGTACTTC
CSARRLRRFDEQYF
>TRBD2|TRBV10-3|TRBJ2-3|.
TGTGCCATCAGTGAGTCCAGTAGCGGGGTAACAGATACGCAGTATTTT
CAISESSSGVTDTQYF
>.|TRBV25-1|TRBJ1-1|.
TGTGCCAGCAGTGACCGGGAGAAGGGGCCGAACACTGAAGCTTTCTTT
CASSDREKGPNTEAFF
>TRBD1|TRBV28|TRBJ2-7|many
TGTGCCAGCAGCTGGGACAGGGTATATCTTTACGAGCAGTACTTC
CASSWDRVYLYEQYF
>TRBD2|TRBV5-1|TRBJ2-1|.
TGCGCCAGCAGATTGACTAGCGGGGACAATGAGCAGTTCTTC
CASRLTSGDNEQFF
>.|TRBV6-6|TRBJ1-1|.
TGTGCCAGCATCCAGGGAGGGGCCCCGAACACTGAAGCTTTCTTT
CASIQGGAPNTEAFF
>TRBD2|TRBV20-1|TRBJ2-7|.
TGCAGTGCCCCTAATCGGGAGGGGTTCTACGAGCAGTACTTC
CSAPNREGFYEQYF
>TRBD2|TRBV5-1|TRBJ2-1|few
TGCGCCAGCAGCTTGGTCTGGACTAGCTCCTACAATGAGCAGTTCTTC
CASSLVWTSSYNEQFF
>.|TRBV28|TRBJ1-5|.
TGTGCCAGCAGTTTAGCTGGGGCCCATCAGCCCCAGCATTTT
CASSLAGAHQPQHF
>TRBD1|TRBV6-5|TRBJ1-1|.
TGTGCCAGCAGTTACGCCCAGGGGGCGGCTTTCTTT
CASSYAQGAAFF
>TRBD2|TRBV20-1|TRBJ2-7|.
TGCAGTGCTAGAGATCGGGCGGGGGTCTATAATGAGCAGTACTTC
CSARDRAGVYNEQYF
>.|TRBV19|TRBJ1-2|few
TGTGCCAGTTCTCCCGGGACACTTGCTAACTATGGCTACACCTTC
CASSPGTLANYGYTF
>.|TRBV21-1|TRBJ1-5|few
TGTGCCAGGGACAGGGACACTAGCAATCAGCCCCAGCATTTT
CARDRDTSNQPQHF
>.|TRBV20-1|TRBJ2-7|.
TGCAGTGCTAGAGGACATCTATACGAGCAGTACTTC
CSARGHLYEQYF
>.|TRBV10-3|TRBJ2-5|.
TGTGCCAGCCGGGACACCTCCAACCAAGAGACCCAGTACTTC
CASRDTSNQETQYF
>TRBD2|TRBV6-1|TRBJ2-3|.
TGTGCCAGCCGCCTAGCGGGAGGGAAGCCAGATACGCAGTATTTT
CASRLAGGKPDTQYF
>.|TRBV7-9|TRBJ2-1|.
TGTGCCAGCAGCTCGATTGGCTACAATGAGCAGTTCTTC
CASSSIGYNEQFF
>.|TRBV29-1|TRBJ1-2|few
TGCAGCGTTAAAACCCGGGCCGGAGGAAACTATGGCTACACCTTC
CSVKTRAGGNYGYTF
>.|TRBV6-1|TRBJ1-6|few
TGTGCCAGCAGTGCGACTGTTCTAGCGGGATCACCCCTCCACTTT
CASSATVLAGSPLHF
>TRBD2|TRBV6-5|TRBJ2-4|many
TGTGCCAGCAGTCCCGAGACTAGCCCGGCCAAAAACATTCAGTACTTC
CASSPETSPAKNIQYF
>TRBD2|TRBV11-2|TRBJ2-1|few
TGTGCCAGCAGCACCGGGACTAGCGGGAGGGGTTACAATGAGCAGTTCTTC
CASSTGTSGRGYNEQFF